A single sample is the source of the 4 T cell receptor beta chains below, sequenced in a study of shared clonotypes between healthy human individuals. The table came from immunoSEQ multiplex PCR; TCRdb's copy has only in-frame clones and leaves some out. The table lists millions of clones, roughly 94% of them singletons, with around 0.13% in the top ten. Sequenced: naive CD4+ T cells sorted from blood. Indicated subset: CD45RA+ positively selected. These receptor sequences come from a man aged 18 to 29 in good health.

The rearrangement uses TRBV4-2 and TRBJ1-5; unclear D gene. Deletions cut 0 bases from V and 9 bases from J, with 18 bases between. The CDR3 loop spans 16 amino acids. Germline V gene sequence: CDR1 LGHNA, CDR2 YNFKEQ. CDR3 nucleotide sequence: TGTGCCAGCAGCCAAGATGAAACCCCGGGGATGCGGCCCCAGCATTTT. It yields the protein CASSQDETPGMRPQHF.

The CDR3 nucleotides are TGTGCCAGCAGCCCCGGGACAGGGGGAGAGACCCAGTACTTC. Translating it yields CASSPGTGGETQYF. The rearrangement joins TRBV7-9 to TRBJ2-5; 11 bases map to TRBD1. CDR3 length equals 14 residues. Germline-derived CDR1 and CDR2 are SEHNR and FQNEAQ (reference sequence). Trimming cost V 5 bases and J 4 bases; bases outside gene matches: 3.

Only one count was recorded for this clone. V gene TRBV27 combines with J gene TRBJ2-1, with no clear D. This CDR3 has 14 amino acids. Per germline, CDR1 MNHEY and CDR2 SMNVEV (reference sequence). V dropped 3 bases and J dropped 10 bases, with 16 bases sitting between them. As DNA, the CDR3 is TGTGCCAGCAGTTTGGCTAGAATTCCCAGCGAGCAGTTCTTC. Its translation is CASSLARIPSEQFF.

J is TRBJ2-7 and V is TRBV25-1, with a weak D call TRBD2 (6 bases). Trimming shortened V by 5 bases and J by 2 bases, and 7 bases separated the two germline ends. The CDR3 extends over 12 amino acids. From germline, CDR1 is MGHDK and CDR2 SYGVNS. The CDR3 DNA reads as TGTGCCAGCAGTCGCGGGACCTACGAGCAGTACTTC. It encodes CASSRGTYEQYF.